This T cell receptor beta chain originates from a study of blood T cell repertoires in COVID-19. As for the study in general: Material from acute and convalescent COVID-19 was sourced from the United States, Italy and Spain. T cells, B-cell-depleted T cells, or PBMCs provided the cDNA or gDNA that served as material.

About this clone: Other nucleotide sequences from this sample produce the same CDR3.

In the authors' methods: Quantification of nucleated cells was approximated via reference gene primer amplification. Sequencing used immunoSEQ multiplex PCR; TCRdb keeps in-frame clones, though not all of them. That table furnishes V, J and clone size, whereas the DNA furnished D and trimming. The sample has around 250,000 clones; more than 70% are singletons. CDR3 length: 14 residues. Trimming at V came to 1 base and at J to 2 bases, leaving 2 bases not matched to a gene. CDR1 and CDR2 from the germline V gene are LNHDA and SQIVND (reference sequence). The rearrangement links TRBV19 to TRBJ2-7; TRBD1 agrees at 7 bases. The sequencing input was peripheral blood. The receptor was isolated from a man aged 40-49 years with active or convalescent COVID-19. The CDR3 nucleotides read TGTGCCAGTAGTATAGGGACAGGCCCCTACGAGCAGTACTTC. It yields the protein CASSIGTGPYEQYF.